This TCR beta chain was profiled in a study of CXCR3-negative and CXCR3-positive naive CD8 T cells. Points from the study as a whole: Both of the naive subsets showed about the same high diversity, but memory CD8+ cells had much less. CXCR3-positive naive cells had more hydrophobic TRB CDR3s than CXCR3-negative naive cells. Memory cells diverged, while naive CXCR3-positive and CXCR3-negative cells had similar TRBV-TRBJ usage. Researchers report CXCR3 expression partially decreased after cryopreservation, with fresh PBMCs used in most assays.

Germline lookup yields CDR1 SGHDN and CDR2 FVKESK. This CDR3 comprises 15 residues. Regarding this clonotype: Its antigen is not identified.

cDNA libraries for TRB were generated by 5' RACE incorporating UMI labels. Reprocessing the 5' RACE reads, TCRdb reports a single entry for every CDR3 protein and omits DNA. In total, the table holds 75,000 to 100,000 distinct CDR3 sequences. The source is a human donor in good health. Some clones in this sample may be carry-over from other donors' samples. The V and J genes are TRBV14 and TRBJ2-1; with no DNA, the TCRdb D assignment of TRBD1 cannot be verified. The sample was naive CXCR3+ CD8+ T cells from blood. Subset reported: CD45RO-CCR7+CD27+CD95- naive CD8+ T cells expressing CXCR3 (TNR3+). The CDR3 protein is CASSHRGILYNEQFF.